This entry describes one TCR beta chain. Other DNA sequences from this sample encode an identical CDR3 as well. This specimen belongs to a study of blood T cell repertoires in COVID-19. Turning to the study itself: COVID-19 samples from acute and convalescent phases originated in the United States, Italy and Spain. In each case, the material was cDNA or gDNA derived from T cells, B-cell-depleted T cells, or PBMCs.

Looked up from germline, CDR1 is SGHRS and CDR2 is YFSETQ. V was pared by 0 bases and J by 4 bases, with 10 bases between. CDR3 length equals 14 residues. Authors' data handling: Reference gene primer amplification yielded estimated nucleated cell counts. TCRdb's table, derived via immunoSEQ multiplex PCR, lists solely in-frame clones and lacks some. That table is the source of V, J and clone size, and D and trimming were worked out from the DNA. Of 250,000 to 300,000 clones listed, more than 70% are singletons. The chain couples TRBV5-1 to TRBJ2-5; D might be TRBD2 (6 bases). Sequenced input: peripheral blood. This clonotype was obtained from a man of 80 years or more with acute or convalescent COVID-19. The CDR3 region is CASSLGQGGETQYF. Here the CDR3 DNA reads TGCGCCAGCAGCTTGGGCCAGGGAGGAGAGACCCAGTACTTC.